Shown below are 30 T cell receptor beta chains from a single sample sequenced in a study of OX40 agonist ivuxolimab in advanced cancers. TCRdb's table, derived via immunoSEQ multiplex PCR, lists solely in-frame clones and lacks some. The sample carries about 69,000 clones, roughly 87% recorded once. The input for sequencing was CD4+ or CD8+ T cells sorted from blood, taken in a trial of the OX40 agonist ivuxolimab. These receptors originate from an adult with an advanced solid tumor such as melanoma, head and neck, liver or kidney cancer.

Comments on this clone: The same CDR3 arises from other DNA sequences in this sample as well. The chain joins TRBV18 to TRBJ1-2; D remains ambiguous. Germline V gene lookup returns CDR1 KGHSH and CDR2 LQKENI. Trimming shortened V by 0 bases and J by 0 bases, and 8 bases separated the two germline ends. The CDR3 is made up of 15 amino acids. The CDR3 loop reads CASSPPAGTNYGYTF. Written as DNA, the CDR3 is TGTGCCAGCTCACCACCGGCCGGTACTAACTATGGCTACACCTTC.

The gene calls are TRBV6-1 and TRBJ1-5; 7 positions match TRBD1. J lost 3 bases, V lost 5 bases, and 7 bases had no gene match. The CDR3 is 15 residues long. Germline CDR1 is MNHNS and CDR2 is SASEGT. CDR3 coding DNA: TGTGCCAGCAGTCATTGGGACAGCCTCAATCAGCCCCAGCATTTT. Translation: CASSHWDSLNQPQHF.

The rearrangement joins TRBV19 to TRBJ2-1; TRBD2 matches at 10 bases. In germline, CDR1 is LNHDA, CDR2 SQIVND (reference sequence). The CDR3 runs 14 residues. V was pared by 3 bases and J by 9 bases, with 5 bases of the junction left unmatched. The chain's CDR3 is CASSIQREGGEQFF. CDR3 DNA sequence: TGTGCCAGTAGTATCCAGCGGGAGGGCGGTGAGCAGTTCTTC.

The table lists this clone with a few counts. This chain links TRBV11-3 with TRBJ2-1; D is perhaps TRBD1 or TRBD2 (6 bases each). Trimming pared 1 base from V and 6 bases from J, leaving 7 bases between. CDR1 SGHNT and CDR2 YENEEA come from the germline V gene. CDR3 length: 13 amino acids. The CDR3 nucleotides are TGTGCCAGCAGCTTAGGGGGGGCCAATGAGCAGTTCTTC. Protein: CASSLGGANEQFF. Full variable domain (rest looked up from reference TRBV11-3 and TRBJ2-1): EAGVVQSPRYKIIEKKQPVAFWCNPISGHNTLYWYLQNLGQGPELLIRYENEEAVDDSQLPKDRFSAERLKGVDSTLKIQPAELGDSAVYLCASSLGGANEQFFGPGTRLTVL.

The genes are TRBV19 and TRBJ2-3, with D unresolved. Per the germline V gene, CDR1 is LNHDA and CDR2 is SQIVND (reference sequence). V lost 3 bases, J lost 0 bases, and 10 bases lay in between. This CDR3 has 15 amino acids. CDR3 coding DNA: TGTGCCAGTAGTATTTGGGTATCTAGCACAGATACGCAGTATTTT. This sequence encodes CASSIWVSSTDTQYF.

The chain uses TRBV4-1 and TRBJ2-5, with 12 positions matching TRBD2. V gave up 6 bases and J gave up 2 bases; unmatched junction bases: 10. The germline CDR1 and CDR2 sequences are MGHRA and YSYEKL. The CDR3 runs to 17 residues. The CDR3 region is CASSPIWLAGGQETQYF. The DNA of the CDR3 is TGCGCCAGCAGTCCCATCTGGCTAGCGGGGGGGCAAGAGACCCAGTACTTC.

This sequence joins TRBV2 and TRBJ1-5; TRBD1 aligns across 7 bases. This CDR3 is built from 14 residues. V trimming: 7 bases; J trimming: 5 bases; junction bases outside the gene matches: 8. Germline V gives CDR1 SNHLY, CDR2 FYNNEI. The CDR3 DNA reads TGTGCCAGCAACCCGACAGGGAAGGATCAGCCCCAGCATTTT. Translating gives CASNPTGKDQPQHF.

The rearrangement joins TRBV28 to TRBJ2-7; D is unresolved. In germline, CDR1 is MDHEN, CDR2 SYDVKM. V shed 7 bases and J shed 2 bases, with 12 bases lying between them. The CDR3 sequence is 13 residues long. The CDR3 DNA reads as TGTGCCAGCACCCTTTCCGGCCCCTACGAGCAGTACTTC. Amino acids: CASTLSGPYEQYF.

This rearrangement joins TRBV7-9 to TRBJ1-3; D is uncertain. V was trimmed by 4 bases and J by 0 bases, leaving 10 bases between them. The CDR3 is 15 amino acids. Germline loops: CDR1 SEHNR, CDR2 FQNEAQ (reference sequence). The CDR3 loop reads CASSSTGSSGNTIYF. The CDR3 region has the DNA TGTGCCAGCAGCTCCACCGGGAGCTCTGGAAACACCATATATTTT.

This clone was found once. CDR3 in amino acids: CASSRRQGVQGYTF. The CDR3 nucleotides are TGTGCCAGTAGCCGTCGCCAGGGCGTACAAGGCTACACCTTC. The J gene is TRBJ1-2, the V gene TRBV19; the D gene is possibly TRBD1 (5 bases). Trimming left V 6 bases short and J 8 bases short, with 19 bases between. This CDR3 contains 14 residues. Germline loops: CDR1 LNHDA, CDR2 SQIVND (reference sequence).

The CDR3: CASSATTGLGEQYF. DNA of the CDR3: TGTGCCAGCAGCGCCACGACAGGGCTGGGCGAGCAGTACTTC. The chain is built from TRBV9 and TRBJ2-7, with 7 bases lining up with TRBD1. Trimming cost V 3 bases and J 6 bases; bases outside gene matches: 9. The CDR3 is made up of 14 amino acids. The germline V gene has CDR1 SGDLS and CDR2 YYNGEE.

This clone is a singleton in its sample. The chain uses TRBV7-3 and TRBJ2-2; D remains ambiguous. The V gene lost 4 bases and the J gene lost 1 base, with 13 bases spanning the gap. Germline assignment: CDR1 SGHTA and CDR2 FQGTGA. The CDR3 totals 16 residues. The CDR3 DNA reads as TGTGCCAGCAGCTCGCAAGCCCTCCAGAACACCGGGGAGCTGTTTTTT. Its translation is CASSSQALQNTGELFF.

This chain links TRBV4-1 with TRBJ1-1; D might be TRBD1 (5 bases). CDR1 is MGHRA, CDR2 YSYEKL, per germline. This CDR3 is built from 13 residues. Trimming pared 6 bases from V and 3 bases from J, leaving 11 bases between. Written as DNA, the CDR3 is TGCGCCAGCAGGGCTCCGGGGGACACTGAAGCTTTCTTT. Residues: CASRAPGDTEAFF.

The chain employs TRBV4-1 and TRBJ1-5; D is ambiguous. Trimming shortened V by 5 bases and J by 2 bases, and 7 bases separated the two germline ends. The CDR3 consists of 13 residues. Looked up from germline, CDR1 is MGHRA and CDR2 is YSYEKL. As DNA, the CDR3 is TGCGCCAGCAGCTTCCGGGGCAATCAGCCCCAGCATTTT. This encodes CASSFRGNQPQHF.

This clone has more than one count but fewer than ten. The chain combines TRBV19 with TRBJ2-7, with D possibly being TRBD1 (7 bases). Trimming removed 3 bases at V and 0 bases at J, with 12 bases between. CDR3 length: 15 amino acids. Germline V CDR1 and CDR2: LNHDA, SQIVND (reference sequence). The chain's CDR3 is CASSMAGGSSYEQYF. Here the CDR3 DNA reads TGTGCCAGTAGTATGGCAGGGGGGAGCTCCTACGAGCAGTACTTC.

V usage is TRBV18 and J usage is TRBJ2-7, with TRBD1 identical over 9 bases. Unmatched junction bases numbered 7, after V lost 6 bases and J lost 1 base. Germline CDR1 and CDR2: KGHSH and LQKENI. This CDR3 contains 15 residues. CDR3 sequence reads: CASSRGQGGSYEQYF. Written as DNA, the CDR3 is TGTGCCAGCTCGCGGGGACAGGGAGGTTCCTACGAGCAGTACTTC. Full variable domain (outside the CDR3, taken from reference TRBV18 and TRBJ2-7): NAGVMQNPRHLVRRRGQEARLRCSPMKGHSHVYWYRQLPEEGLKFMVYLQKENIIDESGMPKERFSAEFPKEGPSILRIQQVVRGDSAAYFCASSRGQGGSYEQYFGPGTRLTVT.

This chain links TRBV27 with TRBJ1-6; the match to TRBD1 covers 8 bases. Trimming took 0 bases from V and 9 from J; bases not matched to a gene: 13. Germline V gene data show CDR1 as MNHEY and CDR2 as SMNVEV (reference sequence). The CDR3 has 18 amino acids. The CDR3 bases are TGTGCCAGCAGTTTATCTTCGGGGTCCACAGGGGGTCGTTCACCCCTCCACTTT. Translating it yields CASSLSSGSTGGRSPLHF.

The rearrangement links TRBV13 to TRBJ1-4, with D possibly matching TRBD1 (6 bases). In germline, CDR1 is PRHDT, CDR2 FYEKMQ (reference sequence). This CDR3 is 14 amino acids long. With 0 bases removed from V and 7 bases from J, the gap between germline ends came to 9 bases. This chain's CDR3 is CASSLGRGGEKLFF. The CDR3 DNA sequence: TGTGCCAGCAGCTTAGGCAGGGGTGGTGAAAAACTGTTTTTT.

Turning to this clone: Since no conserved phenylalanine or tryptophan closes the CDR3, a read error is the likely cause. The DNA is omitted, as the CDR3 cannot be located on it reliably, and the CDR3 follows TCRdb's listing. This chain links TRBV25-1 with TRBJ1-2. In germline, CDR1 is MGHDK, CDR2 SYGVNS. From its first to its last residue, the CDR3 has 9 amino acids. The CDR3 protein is CASPQIDPR.

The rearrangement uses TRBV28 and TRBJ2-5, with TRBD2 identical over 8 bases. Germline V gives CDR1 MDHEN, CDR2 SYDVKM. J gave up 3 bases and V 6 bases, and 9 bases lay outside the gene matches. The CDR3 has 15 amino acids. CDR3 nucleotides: TGTGCCAGCAGGCCCGGGGGGGTGAACGAAGAGACCCAGTACTTC. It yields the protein CASRPGGVNEETQYF.

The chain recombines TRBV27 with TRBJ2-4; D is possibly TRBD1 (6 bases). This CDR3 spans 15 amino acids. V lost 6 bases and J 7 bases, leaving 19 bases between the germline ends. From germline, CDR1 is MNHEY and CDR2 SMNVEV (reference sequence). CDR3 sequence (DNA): TGTGCCAGCAGGGAGACAGGCTCCACCGGGAACATTCAGTACTTC. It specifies CASRETGSTGNIQYF.

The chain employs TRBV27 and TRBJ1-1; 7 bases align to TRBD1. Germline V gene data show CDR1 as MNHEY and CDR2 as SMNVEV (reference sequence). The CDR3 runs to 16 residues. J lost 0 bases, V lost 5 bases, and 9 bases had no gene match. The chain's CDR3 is CASSRTGRAMNTEAFF. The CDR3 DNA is TGTGCCAGCAGTAGGACAGGACGCGCGATGAACACTGAAGCTTTCTTT.

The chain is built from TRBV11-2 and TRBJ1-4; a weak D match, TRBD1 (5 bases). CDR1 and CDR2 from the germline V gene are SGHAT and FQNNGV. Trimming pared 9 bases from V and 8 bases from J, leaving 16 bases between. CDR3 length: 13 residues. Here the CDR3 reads CASRRGVGEKLFF. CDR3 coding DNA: TGTGCCAGTAGGCGGGGGGTTGGGGAAAAACTGTTTTTT.

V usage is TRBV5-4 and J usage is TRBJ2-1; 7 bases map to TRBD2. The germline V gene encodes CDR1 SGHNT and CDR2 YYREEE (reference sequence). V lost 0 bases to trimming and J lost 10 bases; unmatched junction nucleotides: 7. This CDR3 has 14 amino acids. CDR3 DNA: TGTGCCAGCAGCTTGGTCGGGGGACTAACCGAGCAGTTCTTC. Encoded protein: CASSLVGGLTEQFF.

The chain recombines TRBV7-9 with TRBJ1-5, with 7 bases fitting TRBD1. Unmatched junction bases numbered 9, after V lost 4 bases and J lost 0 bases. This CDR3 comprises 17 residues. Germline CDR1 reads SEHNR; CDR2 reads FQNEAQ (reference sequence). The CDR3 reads CASSSRADRDSNQPQHF. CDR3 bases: TGTGCCAGCAGCTCCCGGGCAGACAGGGATAGCAATCAGCCCCAGCATTTT.

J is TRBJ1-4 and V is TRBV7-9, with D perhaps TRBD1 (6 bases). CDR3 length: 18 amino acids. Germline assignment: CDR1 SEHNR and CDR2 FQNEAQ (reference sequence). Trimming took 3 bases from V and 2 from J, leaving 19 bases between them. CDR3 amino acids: CASSFPESQGWTNEKLFF. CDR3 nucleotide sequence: TGTGCCAGCAGCTTCCCCGAGTCCCAGGGGTGGACTAATGAAAAACTGTTTTTT.

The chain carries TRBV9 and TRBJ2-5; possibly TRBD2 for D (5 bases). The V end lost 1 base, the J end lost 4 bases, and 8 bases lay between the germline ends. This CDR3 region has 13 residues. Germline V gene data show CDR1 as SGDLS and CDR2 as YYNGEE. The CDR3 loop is CASSVTGVETQYF. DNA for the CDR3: TGTGCCAGCAGCGTAACCGGGGTAGAGACCCAGTACTTC.

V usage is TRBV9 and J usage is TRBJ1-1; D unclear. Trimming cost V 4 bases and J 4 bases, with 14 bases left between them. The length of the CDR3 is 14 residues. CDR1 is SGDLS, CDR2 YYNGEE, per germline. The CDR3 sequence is CASSLVSGSTEAFF. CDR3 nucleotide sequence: TGTGCCAGCAGCCTTGTATCCGGAAGCACTGAAGCTTTCTTT.

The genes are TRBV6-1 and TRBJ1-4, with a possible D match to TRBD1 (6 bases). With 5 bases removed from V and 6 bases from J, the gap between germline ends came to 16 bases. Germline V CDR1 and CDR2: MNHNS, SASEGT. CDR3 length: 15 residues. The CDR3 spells CASSKIDRNHEKLFF. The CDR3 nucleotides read TGTGCCAGCAGTAAAATTGACAGGAACCATGAAAAACTGTTTTTT.

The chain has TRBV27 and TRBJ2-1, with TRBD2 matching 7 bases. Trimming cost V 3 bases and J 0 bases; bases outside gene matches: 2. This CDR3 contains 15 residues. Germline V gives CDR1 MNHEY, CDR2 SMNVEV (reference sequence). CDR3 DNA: TGTGCCAGCAGTTTTCGCGGGGGCTCCTACAATGAGCAGTTCTTC. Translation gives CASSFRGGSYNEQFF.